A selection of T cell receptor beta chains follows, all from one sample in a study of molecular identifiers for immune sequencing clone quantification. One entry per CDR3 protein, called by TCRdb with MiXCR from the PCR reads. Here the sample spans roughly 90,000 distinct CDR3 sequences, approximately 25% being singletons. The sequencing sample was made of naive CD8+ T cells from blood, with Jurkat cell RNA spiked in. The origin of the receptors is a human donor in good health. Some libraries in this study had Jurkat cell RNA spiked in. CDR3s include the opening cysteine and the closing phenylalanine or tryptophan. D genes are given only for firm matches. Where a row states a size, it is once, few, many or the class of an expanded clone; other rows omit it.

D gene	V gene	J gene	clone size	CDR3 DNA	CDR3 protein
NA	TRBV12-3/TRBV12-4	TRBJ2-6	few	TGTGCCAGCAGTTTAGCGGGGTCTGGGGCCAACGTCCTGACTTTC	CASSLAGSGANVLTF
NA	TRBV6-5	TRBJ1-5	NA	TGTGCCAGCAGTTGCTCGACAGGATATCAGTCCCAGCATTTT	CASSCSTGYQSQHF
TRBD1	TRBV11-2	TRBJ2-2	few	TGTGCCAGCAGAGGGCCCCGGACCCGGACAGGGTTGAACACCGGGGAGCTGTTTTTT	CASRGPRTRTGLNTGELFF
TRBD1	TRBV30	TRBJ1-5	few	TGTGCCTGGAGCGACACAGGGGGTCAGCCCCAGCATTTT	CAWSDTGGQPQHF
TRBD1	TRBV6-2/TRBV6-3	TRBJ2-2	many	TGTGCCAGCAGCCGGGACAGCTACACCGGGGAGCTGTTTTTT	CASSRDSYTGELFF
TRBD2	TRBV12-3/TRBV12-4	TRBJ2-2	NA	TGTGCCAGCAGTCCTACTAGCGGGAGATTCACCGGGGAGCTGTTTTTT	CASSPTSGRFTGELFF
TRBD2	TRBV4-3	TRBJ2-7	few	TGCGCCAGCAGCCAAGATAGGGTCGGGCTAGCGGGAGCGGCCTACGAGCAGTACTTC	CASSQDRVGLAGAAYEQYF
NA	TRBV7-2	TRBJ2-3	many	TGTGCCAGCAGCTCTGCTATTTACACAGATACGCAGTATTTT	CASSSAIYTDTQYF
NA	TRBV9	TRBJ1-6	few	TGTGCCAGCATGCCCCTCCACTTT	CASMPLHF
NA	TRBV6-5	TRBJ1-1	NA	TGTGCCAGCAGTTACCTGACAGGCGGCGGGACTGAAGCTTTCTTT	CASSYLTGGGTEAFF
TRBD2	TRBV29-1	TRBJ2-3	many	TGCAGCGCCGACGGGGGGGCCCTAGATACGCAGTATTTT	CSADGGALDTQYF